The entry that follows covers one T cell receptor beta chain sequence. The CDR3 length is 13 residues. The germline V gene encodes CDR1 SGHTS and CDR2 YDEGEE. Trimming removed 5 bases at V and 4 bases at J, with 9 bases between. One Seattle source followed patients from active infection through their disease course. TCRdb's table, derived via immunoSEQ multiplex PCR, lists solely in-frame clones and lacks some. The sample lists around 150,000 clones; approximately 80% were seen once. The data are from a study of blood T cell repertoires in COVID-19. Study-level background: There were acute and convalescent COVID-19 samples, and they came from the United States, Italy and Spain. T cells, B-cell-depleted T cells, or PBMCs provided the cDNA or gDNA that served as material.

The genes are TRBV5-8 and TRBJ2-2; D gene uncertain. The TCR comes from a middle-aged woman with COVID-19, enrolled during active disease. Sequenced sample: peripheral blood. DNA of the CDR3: TGTGCCAGCAGACGCCAGATCACCGGGGAGCTGTTTTTT. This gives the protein CASRRQITGELFF.